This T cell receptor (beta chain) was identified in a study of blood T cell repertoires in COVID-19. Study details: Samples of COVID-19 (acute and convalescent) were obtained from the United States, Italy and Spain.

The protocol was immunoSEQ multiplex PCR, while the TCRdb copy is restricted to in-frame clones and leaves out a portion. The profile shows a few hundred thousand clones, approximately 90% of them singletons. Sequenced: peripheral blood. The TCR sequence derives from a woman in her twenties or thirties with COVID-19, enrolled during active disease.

Here the CDR3 DNA reads TGTGCCAGCAGCCAAAAAACCGGGACAGGGGCCCTAAATTCACCCCTCCACTTT. Translation: CASSQKTGTGALNSPLHF. The chain links TRBV3-1 (or the pseudogene TRBV3-2) to TRBJ1-6, with 10 bases that match TRBD1. CDR3 length equals 18 residues. The germline V gene encodes CDR1 LGHDT and CDR2 YNNKEL (reference sequence). The V gene end was trimmed by 2 bases and the J gene end by 7 bases; junction bases not matched to a gene: 11.